Sequencing of this T cell receptor beta chain was carried out in a study of T-cell reconstitution after alpha-beta-depleted transplantation in children. The germline gives CDR1 SGHVS, CDR2 FQNEAQ. The CDR3 is 16 residues long. V was pared by 5 bases and J by 8 bases, with 22 bases between. Unique molecular identifiers were incorporated during preparation of the TCRbeta library. TCRdb reanalysed the PCR reads using MiXCR and keeps one entry per CDR3 protein. The sample includes around 480,000 distinct CDR3 sequences, about 31% seen only once; the top ten take approximately 2.3%. This TCR derives from a human donor who donated a stem cell graft to a child with aplastic anemia. This specimen consisted of PBMCs from the stem cell graft donor, obtained from the stem cell graft. The V gene is TRBV7-8, the J gene TRBJ2-1; the D gene could be TRBD1 or TRBD2 (6 bases each). In DNA form, the CDR3 reads TGTGCCAGCAGCCCCAAGGAGGGGGGACTCTTATATGAGCAGTTCTTC. It translates to CASSPKEGGLLYEQFF.